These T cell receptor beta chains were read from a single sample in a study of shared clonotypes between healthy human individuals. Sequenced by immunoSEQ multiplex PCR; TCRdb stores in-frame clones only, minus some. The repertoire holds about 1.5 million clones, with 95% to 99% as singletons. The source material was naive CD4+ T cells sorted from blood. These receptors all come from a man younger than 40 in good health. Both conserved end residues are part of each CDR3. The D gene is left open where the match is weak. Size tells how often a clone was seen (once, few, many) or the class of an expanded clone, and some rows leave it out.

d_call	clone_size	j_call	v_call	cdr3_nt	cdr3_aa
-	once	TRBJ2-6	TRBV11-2	TGTGCCCTGGGTAAGGGATCTGGGGCCAACGTCCTGACTTTC	CALGKGSGANVLTF
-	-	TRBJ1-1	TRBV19	TGTGCCAGTAGTAAACCCGGGCTTCGTTACACTGAAGCTTTCTTT	CASSKPGLRYTEAFF
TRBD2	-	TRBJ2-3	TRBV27	TGTGCCAGCAGTTTACGGACTAGCGGGAGGGCTGGAGATACGCAGTATTTT	CASSLRTSGRAGDTQYF
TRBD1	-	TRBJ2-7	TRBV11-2	TGTGCCAGCAGCCGACCGGGACAGGGGAACTACGAGCAGTACTTC	CASSRPGQGNYEQYF
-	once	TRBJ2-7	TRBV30	TGTGCCTGGGACAGGACCTACGAGCAGTACTTC	CAWDRTYEQYF
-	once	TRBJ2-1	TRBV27	TGTGCCAGCAGTTTTCTCCCACTAAGCTCCTACAATGAGCAGTTCTTC	CASSFLPLSSYNEQFF
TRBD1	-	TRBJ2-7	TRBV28	TGTGCCAGCAGTCCCCCTGGGACAGGGGGCGCGAGGTACGAGCAGTACTTC	CASSPPGTGGARYEQYF
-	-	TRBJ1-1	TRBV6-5	TGTGCCAGCTGGGGTTTCACTGAAGCTTTCTTT	CASWGFTEAFF
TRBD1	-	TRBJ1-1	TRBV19	TGTGCCAGTCGAACCCTACAGGGGTACACTGAAGCTTTCTTT	CASRTLQGYTEAFF
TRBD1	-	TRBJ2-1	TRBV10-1	TGCGCCAGCACCAAGGACAGGATGAGTGAGCAGTTCTTC	CASTKDRMSEQFF